This TCR beta chain was identified in a study of blood T cell repertoires in COVID-19. Study at large: From the United States, Italy and Spain came samples of acute and convalescent COVID-19.

V lost 0 bases to trimming and J lost 2 bases; unmatched junction nucleotides: 6. CDR1 SEHNR and CDR2 FQNEAQ come from the germline V gene (reference sequence). The CDR3 is made up of 16 amino acids. The table came from immunoSEQ multiplex PCR; TCRdb's copy has only in-frame clones and leaves some out. The table lists around 300,000 clones, roughly 85% of them singletons. The J gene is TRBJ1-2, the V gene TRBV7-9; 7 bases are a match to TRBD1. The TCR was taken from a woman aged 45-60 years who had recovered from COVID-19. The sequenced sample was PBMCs or T cells enriched from blood (not recorded which). The CDR3 DNA reads as TGTGCCAGCAGCTTAGCCGACAGGGCCTCAAACTATGGCTACACCTTC. Protein sequence: CASSLADRASNYGYTF.